This T cell receptor (beta chain) emerged from a study of T cell changes during pregnancy in multiple sclerosis. The germline V gene encodes CDR1 SGHTA and CDR2 FQGNSA. Trimming removed 5 bases at V and 5 bases at J, with 18 bases between. The CDR3 has 15 residues. The assay was immunoSEQ multiplex PCR, and TCRdb's table has in-frame clones only and misses some. Among about 44,000 clones listed, approximately 90% were seen once. This specimen was CD4+ T cells from peripheral blood mononuclear cells, taken in the third trimester of pregnancy. The gene calls are TRBV7-2 and TRBJ1-1; no reliable D call. This TCR was recovered from a female donor with multiple sclerosis, enrolled in a pregnancy study. Written as DNA, the CDR3 is TGTGCCAGCAGCCCCTCGCGGGGTAGTCGAACTGAAGCTTTCTTT. Translating it yields CASSPSRGSRTEAFF.